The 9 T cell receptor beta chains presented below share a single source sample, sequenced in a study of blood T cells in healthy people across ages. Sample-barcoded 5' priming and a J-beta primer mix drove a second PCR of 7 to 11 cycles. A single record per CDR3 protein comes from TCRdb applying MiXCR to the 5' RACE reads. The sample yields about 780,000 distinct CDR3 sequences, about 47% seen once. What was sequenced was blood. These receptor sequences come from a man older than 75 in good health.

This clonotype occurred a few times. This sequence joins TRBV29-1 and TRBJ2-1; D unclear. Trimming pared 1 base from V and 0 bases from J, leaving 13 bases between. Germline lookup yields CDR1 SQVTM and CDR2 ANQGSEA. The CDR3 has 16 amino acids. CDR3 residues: CSVEVPDLSSYNEQFF. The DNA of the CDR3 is TGCAGCGTTGAAGTCCCCGACTTGAGCTCCTACAATGAGCAGTTCTTC.

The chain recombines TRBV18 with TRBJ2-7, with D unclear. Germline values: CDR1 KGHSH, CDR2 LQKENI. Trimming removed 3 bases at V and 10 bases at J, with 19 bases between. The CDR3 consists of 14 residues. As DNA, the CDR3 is TGTGCCAGCTCACCCGAACCCCAGTTAAAGGCCCAGTACTTC. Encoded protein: CASSPEPQLKAQYF.

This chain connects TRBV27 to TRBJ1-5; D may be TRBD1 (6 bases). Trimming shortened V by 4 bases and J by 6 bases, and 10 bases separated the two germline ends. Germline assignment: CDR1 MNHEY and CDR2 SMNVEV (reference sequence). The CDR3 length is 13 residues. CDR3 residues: CASSYKQGQPQHF. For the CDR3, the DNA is TGTGCCAGCAGTTATAAACAGGGTCAGCCCCAGCATTTT.

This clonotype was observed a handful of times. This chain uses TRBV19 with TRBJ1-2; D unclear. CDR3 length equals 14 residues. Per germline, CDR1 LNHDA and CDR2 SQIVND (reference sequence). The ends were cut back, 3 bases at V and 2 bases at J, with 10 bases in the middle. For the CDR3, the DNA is TGTGCCAGTAGTATCGGCGGCTTCAACTATGGCTACACCTTC. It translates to CASSIGGFNYGYTF.

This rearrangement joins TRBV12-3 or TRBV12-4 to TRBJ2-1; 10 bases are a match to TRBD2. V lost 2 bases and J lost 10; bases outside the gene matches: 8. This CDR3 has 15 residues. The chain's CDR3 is CASSLMASGGREQFF. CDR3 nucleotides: TGTGCCAGCAGTTTAATGGCTAGCGGGGGCAGGGAGCAGTTCTTC.

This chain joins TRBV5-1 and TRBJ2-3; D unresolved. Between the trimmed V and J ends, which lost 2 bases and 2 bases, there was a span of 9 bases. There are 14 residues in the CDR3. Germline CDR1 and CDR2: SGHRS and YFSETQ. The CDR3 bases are TGCGCCAGCAGCTTTGGCGTCGACACAGATACGCAGTATTTT. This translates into CASSFGVDTDTQYF.

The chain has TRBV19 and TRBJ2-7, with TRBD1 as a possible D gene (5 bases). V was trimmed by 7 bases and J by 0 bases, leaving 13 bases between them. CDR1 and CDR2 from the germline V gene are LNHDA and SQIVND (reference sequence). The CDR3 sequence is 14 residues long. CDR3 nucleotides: TGTGCCAGTAAAGGGGCGGTGAGCTCCTACGAGCAGTACTTC. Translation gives CASKGAVSSYEQYF.

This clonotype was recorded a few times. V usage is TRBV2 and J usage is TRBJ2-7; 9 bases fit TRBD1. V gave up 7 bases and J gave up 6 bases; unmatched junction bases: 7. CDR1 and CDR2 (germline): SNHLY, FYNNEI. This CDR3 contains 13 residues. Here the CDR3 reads CASNIGQGTEQYF. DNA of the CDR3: TGTGCCAGCAACATAGGACAGGGGACCGAGCAGTACTTC.

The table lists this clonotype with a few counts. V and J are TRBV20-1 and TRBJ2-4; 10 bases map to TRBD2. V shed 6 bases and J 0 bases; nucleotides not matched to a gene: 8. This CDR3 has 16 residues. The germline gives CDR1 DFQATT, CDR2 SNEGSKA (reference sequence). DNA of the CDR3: TGCAGTGCGTCGACTAGCGGGCTTCTAGCCAAAAACATTCAGTACTTC. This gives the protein CSASTSGLLAKNIQYF.